These 2 T cell receptor beta chains share one sample of origin, sequenced in a study of human T cells and chemical hapten exposure. TCRdb independently ran MiXCR on the RACE reads; one entry per CDR3 protein. The sample carries some 43,000 distinct CDR3 sequences, 3.5% to 4% recorded once. Specified time point: patch test 1, 2 weeks after DPC sensitization. Noted treatment: therapeutic diphenylcyclopropenone sensitization with weekly scalp DPC. It was unfractionated whole blood from which total RNA was extracted. The sequencing here drew on whole blood, taken in connection with sensitization to the hapten diphenylcyclopropenone (DPC). These TCRs come from a man aged 45 to 65 with alopecia areata. Some clones in this sample may be carry-over from other donors' samples.

In its sample, this clonotype was seen many times. CDR3 residues: CASSLIPSNYGYTF. The CDR3 DNA is TGTGCCAGCAGTTTGATCCCATCTAACTATGGCTACACCTTC. The chain is built from TRBV12-3 or TRBV12-4 and TRBJ1-2; D is uncertain. V was clipped by 3 bases and J by 0 bases, with 8 bases between them. This CDR3 contains 14 residues.

This clonotype was observed many times. The V and J genes are TRBV3-1 and TRBJ2-1; 10 bases align to TRBD2. The V gene's germline CDR1 is LGHDT and CDR2 YNNKEL (reference sequence). The junction had 8 bases not matched to a gene; V was cut back by 1 base and J by 2 bases. The CDR3 runs to 18 residues. The CDR3 here is CASSQGLAGERTYNEQFF. The DNA of the CDR3 is TGTGCCAGCAGCCAAGGTCTAGCGGGAGAAAGGACCTACAATGAGCAGTTCTTC.